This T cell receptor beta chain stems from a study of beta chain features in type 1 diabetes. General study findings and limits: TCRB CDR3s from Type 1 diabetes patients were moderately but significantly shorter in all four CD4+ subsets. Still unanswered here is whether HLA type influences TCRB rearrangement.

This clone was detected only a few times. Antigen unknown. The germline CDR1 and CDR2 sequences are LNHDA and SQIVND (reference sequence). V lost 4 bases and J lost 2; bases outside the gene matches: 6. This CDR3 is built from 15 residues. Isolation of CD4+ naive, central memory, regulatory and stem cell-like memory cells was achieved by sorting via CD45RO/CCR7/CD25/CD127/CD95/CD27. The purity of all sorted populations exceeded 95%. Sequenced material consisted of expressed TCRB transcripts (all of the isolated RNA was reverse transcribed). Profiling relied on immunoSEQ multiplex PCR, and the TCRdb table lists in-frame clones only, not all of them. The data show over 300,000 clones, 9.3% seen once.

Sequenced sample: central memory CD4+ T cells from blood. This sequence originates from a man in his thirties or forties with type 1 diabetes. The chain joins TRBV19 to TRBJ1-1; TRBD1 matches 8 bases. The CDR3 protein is CASSNLQGVNTEAFF. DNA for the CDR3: TGTGCCAGTAGTAACCTACAGGGGGTTAACACTGAAGCTTTCTTT.